Described below is a single TCR beta chain sequence and its context. Its target is not known. This sample is drawn from a study of TIL therapy for anti-PD-1-resistant metastatic lung cancer. About the study: Patients then received nivolumab; progressors got lymphodepletion, TIL and IL-2.

Looked up from germline, CDR1 is SGHDT and CDR2 is YYEEEE. The CDR3 has 19 amino acids. V gave up 4 bases and J gave up 4 bases; unmatched junction bases: 16. The study's findings and limits: Treatment-naive, never-smoker and oncogene-addicted patients were overrepresented in this highly selected cohort.

The libraries were made with immunoSEQ v3. Clones were read by immunoSEQ multiplex PCR, and TCRdb kept only the in-frame ones, dropping some. The data contain more than 20,000 clones, roughly 79% of them singletons. Time point here: pre-treatment sample, taken before nivolumab and TIL therapy. Sequenced material: blood, taken at baseline. The source of this sequence is a person aged 25 to 79 with non-small cell lung cancer. The V and J genes are TRBV5-6 and TRBJ2-7; TRBD2 aligns across 14 bases. DNA for the CDR3: TGTGCCAGCAGCCCCCCGGGACTAGCGGGAGTCGGGGCTGTTTACGAGCAGTACTTC. Translated, it gives CASSPPGLAGVGAVYEQYF.